The source of this TCR beta chain is a study of blood T cell repertoires in COVID-19. The CDR3 is made up of 14 amino acids. Looked up from germline, CDR1 is SGHRS and CDR2 is YFSETQ. The V end was cut by 4 bases, the J end by 3 bases, with 11 bases between. Sequenced by immunoSEQ multiplex PCR; TCRdb stores in-frame clones only, minus some. The sample holds about 140,000 clones, around 86% seen once. The sample taken for sequencing was peripheral blood. This rearrangement joins TRBV5-1 to TRBJ1-5; TRBD1 might be the D (6 bases). The origin of this receptor is a middle-aged man who had recovered from COVID-19. The CDR3, as DNA: TGCGCCAGCAGCCAGGGACACAACAATCAGCCCCAGCATTTT. Amino acids: CASSQGHNNQPQHF. The complete variable domain, with remaining parts taken from reference TRBV5-1 and TRBJ1-5, reads KAGVTQTPRYLIKTRGQQVTLSCSPISGHRSVSWYQQTPGQGLQFLFEYFSETQRNKGNFPGRFSGRQFSNSRSEMNVSTLELGDSALYLCASSQGHNNQPQHFGDGTRLSIL.